This entry features one TCR beta chain sequence. Its antigen is unknown. Primers included in the PCR were 60 Vbeta and 13 Jbeta primers. Repertoires were generated with immunoSEQ multiplex PCR, while TCRdb's copy carries only in-frame clones and drops some. The repertoire holds around 300,000 clones, with around two thirds as singletons. These data belong to a study of cytomegalovirus exposure and HLA in healthy donors. Findings and limits, study-wide: The study designated around 150 TCR beta chains cytomegalovirus-associated.

The sequencing input was PBMCs. The TCR comes from a female donor in good health and CMV-seronegative.

The CDR3, as DNA: TGCGCCAGCATCACCGGGACTAGCGGGAACAATGAGCAGTTCTTC. Translation gives CASITGTSGNNEQFF. This chain links TRBV5-1 with TRBJ2-1; 13 nucleotides align to TRBD2. Unmatched junction bases numbered 5, after V lost 6 bases and J lost 5 bases. Germline lookup yields CDR1 SGHRS and CDR2 YFSETQ. The CDR3 has 15 amino acids.